This entry lists 20 T cell receptor beta chains sequenced from one sample in a study of beta chain features in type 1 diabetes. Sequencing targeted expressed TCRB transcripts, as all isolated RNA had been reverse transcribed. Assay: immunoSEQ multiplex PCR; the TCRdb copy retains only in-frame clones and omits some. The sample consists of roughly 300,000 clones, 7.5% to 9% of them appearing once. The sample was central memory CD4+ T cells from blood. These receptor sequences come from a woman younger than 30 in good health.

The chain has TRBV19 and TRBJ1-1; no clear D gene. Per germline, CDR1 LNHDA and CDR2 SQIVND (reference sequence). Trimming stripped 9 bases from V and 8 bases from J, with 16 bases between. This CDR3 has 12 amino acids. Written as DNA, the CDR3 is TGTGCCAGCCGGTCCAGGCCGACGGAAGCTTTCTTT. Translating it yields CASRSRPTEAFF. Supplemented by reference TRBV19 and TRBJ1-1, the full variable domain reads DGGITQSPKYLFRKEGQNVTLSCEQNLNHDAMYWYRQDPGQGLRLIYYSQIVNDFQKGDIAEGYSVSREKKESFPLTVTSAQKNPTAFYLCASRSRPTEAFFGQGTRLTVV.

This clone appeared a few times. CDR3 DNA: TGTGCCAGCAGCCCCACTTGGGGAAGGGGAAACATTCAGTACTTC. It specifies CASSPTWGRGNIQYF. The chain joins TRBV5-4 to TRBJ2-4, with D possibly TRBD1 on 5 matching bases. Per germline, CDR1 SGHNT and CDR2 YYREEE (reference sequence). There are 15 residues in the CDR3. V dropped 4 bases and J dropped 6 bases, with 17 bases sitting between them.

V usage is TRBV6-1 and J usage is TRBJ2-7; a possible D gene is TRBD1 (5 bases). Trimming took 6 bases from V and 3 from J, leaving 15 bases between them. Germline V gene data show CDR1 as MNHNS and CDR2 as SASEGT. The CDR3 covers 14 residues. CDR3 amino acids: CASRKTEGVYEQYF. The CDR3 DNA sequence: TGTGCCAGCAGGAAGACAGAAGGGGTCTACGAGCAGTACTTC.

This clone turned up a few times. The same CDR3 arises from other DNA sequences in this sample as well. V is TRBV2 and J is TRBJ2-7, with a tentative D call TRBD1 (6 bases). Germline V lookup: CDR1 SNHLY, CDR2 FYNNEI. Trimming stripped 6 bases from V and 3 bases from J, with 9 bases between. The CDR3 is 12 residues long. The CDR3 loop is CASRKDSYEQYF. The CDR3 DNA follows: TGTGCCAGCAGAAAGGACAGCTACGAGCAGTACTTC.

The V gene is TRBV2, the J gene TRBJ2-2; D call uncertain. CDR1 is SNHLY and CDR2 is FYNNEI in the germline V gene. V lost 4 bases, J lost 1 base, and 4 bases lay in between. The length of the CDR3 is 13 residues. The CDR3 is CASSGENTGELFF. DNA for the CDR3: TGTGCCAGCAGTGGAGAGAACACCGGGGAGCTGTTTTTT. Combining the CDR3 with reference TRBV2 and TRBJ2-2 gives the whole variable domain EPEVTQTPSHQVTQMGQEVILRCVPISNHLYFYWYRQILGQKVEFLVSFYNNEISEKSEIFDDQFSVERPDGSNFTLKIRSTKLEDSAMYFCASSGENTGELFFGEGSRLTVL.

This clone came up a few times. The chain has TRBV7-2 and TRBJ2-3, with TRBD2 identical over 7 bases. Germline CDR1 is SGHTA and CDR2 is FQGNSA. The CDR3 totals 15 residues. V shed 5 bases, J shed 8 bases, and the junction held 13 bases outside the gene matches. The CDR3 loop reads CASSPQKRDEPTQYF. As DNA, the CDR3 is TGTGCCAGCAGCCCTCAAAAGCGGGACGAGCCTACGCAGTATTTT.

This clone was counted many times. The V gene is TRBV27, the J gene TRBJ2-3; TRBD2 might be the D (6 bases). The CDR3 has 13 residues. V shed 6 bases and J shed 2 bases, with 9 bases lying between them. Germline values: CDR1 MNHEY, CDR2 SMNVEV (reference sequence). CDR3: CASRRDLTDTQYF. The CDR3 nucleotides read TGTGCCAGCAGGCGGGACCTCACAGATACGCAGTATTTT.

This clone was found a few times. The chain is built from TRBV28 and TRBJ1-2; no definite D call. The germline V and J ends were trimmed by 3 bases and 0 bases, with 5 bases remaining between them. This CDR3 comprises 13 residues. CDR1 and CDR2 (germline): MDHEN, SYDVKM. The CDR3 DNA reads TGTGCCAGCAGTTTCGTGTCTAACTATGGCTACACCTTC. Its translation is CASSFVSNYGYTF.

This clone has ten or more counts. This sequence joins TRBV10-3 and TRBJ2-6; D perhaps matches TRBD2 (5 bases). This CDR3 is built from 14 residues. The V end lost 6 bases, the J end lost 0 bases, and 6 bases lay between the germline ends. Germline V gene sequence: CDR1 ENHRY, CDR2 SYGVKD. Here the CDR3 DNA reads TGTGCCATCAGCGGGAACTCTGGGGCCAACGTCCTGACTTTC. It codes for CAISGNSGANVLTF.

This clone occurred many times. CDR3 protein: CASSSFARQNIQYF. CDR3 DNA: TGTGCCAGTAGTAGTTTTGCAAGACAAAACATTCAGTACTTC. The V call is TRBV19, the J call TRBJ2-4; the D is unclear. V was shortened by 4 bases and J by 5 bases, with 12 bases between the two germline ends. The CDR3 consists of 14 residues. Germline values: CDR1 LNHDA, CDR2 SQIVND (reference sequence).

This clone was observed many times. The chain links TRBV10-3 to TRBJ2-2; the match to TRBD1 covers 11 bases. The germline V gene has CDR1 ENHRY and CDR2 SYGVKD. After removal of 4 bases from V and 5 bases from J, the junction contained 6 bases not matched to a gene. The CDR3 has 16 residues. The CDR3 spells CAISAGTGGSTGELFF. CDR3 in DNA: TGTGCCATCAGTGCCGGGACAGGGGGATCGACCGGGGAGCTGTTTTTT.

V usage is TRBV5-1 and J usage is TRBJ2-1; TRBD2 might be the D (6 bases). Trimming took 0 bases from V and 4 from J, leaving 8 bases between them. In germline, CDR1 is SGHRS, CDR2 YFSETQ. CDR3 length: 14 residues. CDR3 region: CASSLGDSYNEQFF. CDR3 DNA sequence: TGCGCCAGCAGCTTGGGGGACTCATACAATGAGCAGTTCTTC.

This clone was counted a few times. The V call is TRBV6-5, the J call TRBJ1-5; D remains ambiguous. Germline CDR1 is MNHEY and CDR2 is SVGAGI. Deletions cut 5 bases from V and 3 bases from J, with 5 bases between. CDR3 length equals 12 residues. CDR3 DNA sequence: TGTGCCAGCAGTCAAGACAATCAGCCCCAGCATTTT. Protein: CASSQDNQPQHF.

The V call is TRBV28, the J call TRBJ2-7, with D perhaps TRBD1 (5 bases). Trimming took off 3 bases at V and 9 bases at J, with 12 bases between the two ends. CDR1 is MDHEN and CDR2 is SYDVKM in the germline V gene. The length of the CDR3 is 12 residues. CDR3 residues: CASSLNDRAQYF. Written as DNA, the CDR3 is TGTGCCAGCAGTTTGAATGACAGAGCGCAGTACTTC. Using reference TRBV28 and TRBJ2-7 for the parts outside the CDR3, the full variable domain is DVKVTQSSRYLVKRTGEKVFLECVQDMDHENMFWYRQDPGLGLRLIYFSYDVKMKEKGDIPEGYSVSREKKERFSLILESASTNQTSMYLCASSLNDRAQYFGPGTRLTVT.

This clone came up a few times. The chain recombines TRBV7-2 with TRBJ2-5; D is ambiguous. Germline CDR1 and CDR2: SGHTA and FQGNSA. This CDR3 has 14 amino acids. V lost 4 bases and J lost 4, with 13 bases in between. In nucleotides, the CDR3 is TGTGCCAGCAGCTCGGGCCGCATTGGAGAGACCCAGTACTTC. Translated, it gives CASSSGRIGETQYF. Filled out from reference TRBV7-2 and TRBJ2-5, the complete variable domain reads GAGVSQSPSNKVTEKGKDVELRCDPISGHTALYWYRQSLGQGLEFLIYFQGNSAPDKSGLPSDRFSAERTGGSVSTLTIQRTQQEDSAVYLCASSSGRIGETQYFGPGTRLLVL.

The chain has TRBV21-1 and TRBJ2-2; the table's D gene call, TRBD2, was not cross checked with the DNA. TRBV21-1 is flagged as a pseudogene. The CDR3 is made up of 16 amino acids. CDR3 bases: TGTGCCAGCAGCAAAGTAGTCCTAGCGGGCACCGGGGAGCTGTTTTTT. Protein product: CASSKVVLAGTGELFF.

In this sample, this clone turned up a few times. The rearrangement links TRBV2 to TRBJ2-1, with D hard to call. This CDR3 contains 15 residues. The V and J ends lost 1 base and 0 bases respectively, with 7 bases between them. From germline, CDR1 is SNHLY and CDR2 FYNNEI. CDR3 DNA sequence: TGTGCCAGCAGTGAAGACGGCAGCTCCTACAATGAGCAGTTCTTC. It specifies CASSEDGSSYNEQFF.

This clone has just a few counts. This rearrangement joins TRBV19 to TRBJ2-7; 7 bases are shared with TRBD1. The CDR3 extends over 13 amino acids. V lost 5 bases, J lost 7 bases, and 8 bases stayed unmatched. Germline lookup yields CDR1 LNHDA and CDR2 SQIVND (reference sequence). CDR3 in amino acids: CASSARGYWEQYF. The CDR3 coding sequence is TGTGCCAGTAGTGCCAGGGGGTATTGGGAGCAGTACTTC.

This clone showed up just a few times. The rearrangement joins TRBV6-6 to TRBJ2-7, with D perhaps matching TRBD1 (6 bases). The CDR3 runs to 14 residues. V was pared by 6 bases and J by 7 bases, with 19 bases between. Germline V gene sequence: CDR1 MNHNY, CDR2 SVGAGI (reference sequence). The CDR3: CASRGRQEALEQYF. The CDR3 DNA reads TGTGCCAGCAGGGGCAGACAGGAAGCATTGGAGCAGTACTTC.

V is TRBV5-4 and J is TRBJ1-2, with D unclear. The CDR3 is 14 amino acids. V gave up 4 bases and J gave up 7 bases, with 17 bases separating them. Germline V gene data show CDR1 as SGHNT and CDR2 as YYREEE (reference sequence). The CDR3 nucleotides read TGTGCCAGCAGCCCCTCGGGCTACCTTGGTGGCTACACCTTC. Encoded protein: CASSPSGYLGGYTF. The whole variable domain, remainder taken from reference TRBV5-4 and TRBJ1-2, is ETGVTQSPTHLIKTRGQQVTLRCSSQSGHNTVSWYQQALGQGPQFIFQYYREEENGRGNFPPRFSGLQFPNYSSELNVNALELDDSALYLCASSPSGYLGGYTFGSGTRLTVV.